The sequence of this TCR beta chain was determined in a study of shared clonotypes between healthy human individuals. Each PCR replicate from the sorted subsets contained 150 to 250 ng DNA, which is 25,000 to 30,000 T cell genomes. Repertoires were generated with immunoSEQ multiplex PCR, while TCRdb's copy carries only in-frame clones and drops some. The repertoire holds about 680,000 clones, with about 91% as singletons. Notes on the study in general: When compared with the clonotypes that were shared by all four sorted-subset donors, the non-shared clonotypes turned out to have lower generation probabilities.

Terminally differentiated effector memory CD45RA+ cells were excluded by CCR7 positive selection of CD45RO-negative cells. The donors were all Caucasian adults (living in Nashville, Tennessee). Comment on this clone: As yet, its antigen is unknown.

The germline CDR1 and CDR2 sequences are SEHNR and FQNEAQ (reference sequence). The V end was cut by 4 bases, the J end by 0 bases, with 13 bases between. The CDR3 has 16 amino acids. The origin of this receptor is a man aged 30-40 years in good health. The sequencing sample was made of naive CD8+ T cells sorted from blood. This sequence joins TRBV7-9 and TRBJ2-4; D is perhaps TRBD1 (7 bases). The CDR3 reads CASSSRQGLAKNIQYF. CDR3 coding DNA: TGTGCCAGCAGCTCACGACAGGGACTAGCCAAAAACATTCAGTACTTC.